These T cell receptor beta chains were read from a single sample in a study of regulatory T cells in long-lasting Graves disease. Each CDR3 protein gets one entry after TCRdb re-called the multiplex PCR reads with MiXCR. The sample shows a few hundred thousand distinct CDR3 sequences, around 11% of them seen only once. These data were likewise used in another study, on T cells in Graves' hyperthyroidism and ophthalmopathy.

The sequenced sample was peripheral blood mononuclear cells (PBMCs), obtained at new diagnosis, from a patient treated with antithyroid drugs. Source of these receptors: a woman younger than 30 with Graves disease. Both conserved end residues are part of each CDR3. D genes are given only for firm matches. Some rows mark clone size as missing; the rest say once, few, many or name a class of expanded clone.

-	TRBV5-1	many	TRBJ2-5	CASSLGRLHQETQYF	TGCGCCAGCAGCTTGGGGAGACTTCACCAAGAGACCCAGTACTTC
-	TRBV5-1	few	TRBJ1-2	CASSPLDSQGIRYGYTF	TGCGCCAGCAGCCCACTGGATAGCCAGGGTATCCGCTATGGCTACACCTTC
TRBD2	TRBV6-1	many	TRBJ2-1	CASKGSAGFGNEQFF	TGTGCCAGCAAAGGCTCAGCGGGGTTTGGAAATGAGCAGTTCTTC
-	TRBV28	many	TRBJ1-4	CASSLYTGMMEKLFF	TGTGCCAGCAGTCTATACACAGGGATGATGGAGAAACTGTTTTTT
TRBD2	TRBV20-1	many	TRBJ2-1	CSARDYRGERYNEQFF	TGCAGTGCTAGAGATTATCGGGGGGAGCGGTACAATGAGCAGTTCTTC
-	TRBV15	many	TRBJ1-5	CATSRDLGFNQPQHF	TGTGCCACCAGCAGAGATCTAGGGTTCAATCAGCCCCAGCATTTT
TRBD2	TRBV18	many	TRBJ2-1	CASSPGGREAYNEQFF	TGTGCCAGCTCACCAGGGGGGAGGGAGGCCTACAATGAGCAGTTCTTC
-	TRBV20-1	many	TRBJ2-3	CSARDPRGDTQYF	TGCAGTGCTAGAGATCCGCGGGGTGATACGCAGTATTTT
-	TRBV4-3	-	TRBJ2-1	CASSQDLAWVEQFF	TGCGCCAGCAGCCAAGATTTGGCGTGGGTTGAGCAGTTCTTC
-	TRBV11-2	few	TRBJ2-3	CASSPWDLLGDTQYF	TGTGCCAGCAGCCCTTGGGACCTTCTTGGGGATACGCAGTATTTT
TRBD2	TRBV18	-	TRBJ2-3	CASSPPASGTDTPYF	TGTGCCAGCTCACCACCGGCTAGCGGCACAGATACGCCGTATTTT
TRBD2	TRBV2	many	TRBJ2-1	CASSDLAGSNEQFF	TGTGCCAGCAGTGACCTAGCGGGATCTAATGAGCAGTTCTTC
-	TRBV20-1	many	TRBJ1-1	CSTFAGAMNTEAFF	TGCAGTACCTTTGCAGGGGCGATGAACACTGAAGCTTTCTTT